This T cell receptor beta chain was found in a study of blood T cell repertoires in COVID-19. Study-wide background: The United States, Italy and Spain provided the acute and convalescent COVID-19 samples. PBMCs, B-cell-depleted T cells, or T cells were the source of the cDNA or gDNA that made up the material.

Original methodology: Reference gene primer amplification yielded estimated nucleated cell counts. Measured with immunoSEQ multiplex PCR; TCRdb has only the in-frame clones, and not every one. V and J calls and clone size are those listed in that table; D and trimming were worked out from the DNA. The sample holds a few hundred thousand clones, about 90% seen once. Participants' reported clinical history set cohort assignment. The table lists this clone with a few counts. CDR3 length equals 15 residues. Trimming took off 2 bases at V and 8 bases at J, with 16 bases between the two ends. Germline CDR1 is SGHVS and CDR2 is FQNEAQ.

The chain is built from TRBV7-8 and TRBJ2-1; D may be TRBD2 (7 bases). The sequenced material came from PBMCs or T cells enriched from blood (not recorded which). The origin of this receptor is a man aged 35 to 55 in a cohort exposed to, infected with or recovered from COVID-19 (not recorded which). CDR3 loop: CASSLSRTRGYEQFF. The CDR3 DNA is TGTGCCAGCAGCTTATCGAGGACTAGGGGGTATGAGCAGTTCTTC.